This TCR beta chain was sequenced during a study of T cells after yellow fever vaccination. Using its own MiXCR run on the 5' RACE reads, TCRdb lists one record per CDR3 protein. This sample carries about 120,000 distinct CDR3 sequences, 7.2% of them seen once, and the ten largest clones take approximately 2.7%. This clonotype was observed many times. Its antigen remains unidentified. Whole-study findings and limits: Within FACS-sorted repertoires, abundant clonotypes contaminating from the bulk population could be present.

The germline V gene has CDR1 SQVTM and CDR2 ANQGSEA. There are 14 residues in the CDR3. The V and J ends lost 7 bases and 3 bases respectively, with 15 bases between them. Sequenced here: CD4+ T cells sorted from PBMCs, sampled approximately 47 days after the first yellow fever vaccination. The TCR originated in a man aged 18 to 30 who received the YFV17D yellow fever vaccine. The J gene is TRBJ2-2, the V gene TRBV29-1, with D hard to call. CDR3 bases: TGCAGCGCCGCCCAGCGTGGGGACACCGGGGAGCTGTTTTTT. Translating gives CSAAQRGDTGELFF.